This T cell receptor beta chain was documented in a study of OX40 agonist ivuxolimab in advanced cancers. Points from the study as a whole: CD8+ T cells (on average) carried more expanded clones than CD4+ T cells.

A note on this clone: Its antigen remains unidentified.

Only in-frame clones appear in the TCRdb table, and some are missing; sequencing was by immunoSEQ multiplex PCR. The sample lists approximately 58,000 clones, approximately 75% occurring once. The starting material was CD4+ or CD8+ T cells sorted from blood, obtained in a trial of the OX40 agonist ivuxolimab. The receptor comes from an adult with an advanced solid tumor such as melanoma, head and neck, liver or kidney cancer.

CDR3 bases: TGTGCCAGCAGCAACGGACCGACGGCACAAGAGACCCAGTACTTC. This encodes CASSNGPTAQETQYF. The chain combines TRBV7-9 with TRBJ2-5; D unresolved. V lost 5 bases, J lost 2 bases, and 15 bases lay in between. Germline CDR1 is SEHNR and CDR2 is FQNEAQ (reference sequence). This CDR3 has 15 amino acids.